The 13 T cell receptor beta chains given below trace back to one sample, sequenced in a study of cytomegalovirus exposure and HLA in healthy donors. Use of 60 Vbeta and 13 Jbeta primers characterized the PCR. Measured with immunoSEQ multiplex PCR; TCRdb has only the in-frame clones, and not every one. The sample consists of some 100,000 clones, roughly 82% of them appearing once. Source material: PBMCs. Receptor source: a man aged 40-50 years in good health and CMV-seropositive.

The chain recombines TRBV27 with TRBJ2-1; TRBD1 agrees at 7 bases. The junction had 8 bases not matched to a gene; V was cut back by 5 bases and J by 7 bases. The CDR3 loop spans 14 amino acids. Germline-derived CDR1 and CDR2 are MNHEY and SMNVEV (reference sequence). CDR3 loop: CASSTRQGRNEQFF. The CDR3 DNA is TGTGCCAGCAGTACCCGACAGGGTCGAAATGAGCAGTTCTTC.

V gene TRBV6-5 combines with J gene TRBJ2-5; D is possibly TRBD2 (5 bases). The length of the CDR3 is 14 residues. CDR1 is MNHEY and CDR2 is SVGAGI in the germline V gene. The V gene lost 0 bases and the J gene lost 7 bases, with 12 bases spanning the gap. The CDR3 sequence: CASSYSTIRGTQYF. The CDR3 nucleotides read TGTGCCAGCAGTTACTCGACTATTCGCGGGACCCAGTACTTC.

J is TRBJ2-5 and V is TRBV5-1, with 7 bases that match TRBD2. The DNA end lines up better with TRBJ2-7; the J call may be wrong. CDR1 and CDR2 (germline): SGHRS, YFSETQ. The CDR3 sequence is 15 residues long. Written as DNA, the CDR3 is TGCGCCAGCAGCCTGCAGGGAGCGGGAATCTACGAGCAGTACTTC. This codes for CASSLQGAGIYEQYF.

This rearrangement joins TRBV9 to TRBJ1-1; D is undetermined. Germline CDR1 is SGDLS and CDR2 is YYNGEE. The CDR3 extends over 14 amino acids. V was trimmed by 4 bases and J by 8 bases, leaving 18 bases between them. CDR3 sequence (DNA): TGTGCCAGCAGCCTCGATCCGGGAGAGAGAGAAGCTTTCTTT. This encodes CASSLDPGEREAFF. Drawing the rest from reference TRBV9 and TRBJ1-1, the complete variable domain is DSGVTQTPKHLITATGQRVTLRCSPRSGDLSVYWYQQSLDQGLQFLIQYYNGEERAKGNILERFSAQQFPDLHSELNLSSLELGDSALYFCASSLDPGEREAFFGQGTRLTVV.

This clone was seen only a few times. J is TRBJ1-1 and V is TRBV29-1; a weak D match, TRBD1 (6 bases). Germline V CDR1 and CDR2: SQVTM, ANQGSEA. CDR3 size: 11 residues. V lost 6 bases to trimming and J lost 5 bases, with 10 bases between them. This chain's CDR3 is CSVYRETEAFF. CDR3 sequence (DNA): TGCAGCGTCTACAGGGAAACTGAAGCTTTCTTT.

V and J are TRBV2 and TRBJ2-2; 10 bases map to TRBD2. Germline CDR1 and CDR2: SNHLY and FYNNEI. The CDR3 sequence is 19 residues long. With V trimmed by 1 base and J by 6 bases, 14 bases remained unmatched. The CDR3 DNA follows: TGTGCCAGCAGTGAAGGCGGTAGCGGGGGGTCGCCCCCACCCGGGGAGCTGTTTTTT. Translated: CASSEGGSGGSPPPGELFF.

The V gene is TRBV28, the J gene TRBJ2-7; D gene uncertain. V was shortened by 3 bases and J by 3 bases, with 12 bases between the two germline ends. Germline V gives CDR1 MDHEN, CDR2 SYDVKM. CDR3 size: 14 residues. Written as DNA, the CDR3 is TGTGCCAGCAGTTTGCCTCCGAGTAGCTACGAGCAGTACTTC. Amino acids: CASSLPPSSYEQYF.

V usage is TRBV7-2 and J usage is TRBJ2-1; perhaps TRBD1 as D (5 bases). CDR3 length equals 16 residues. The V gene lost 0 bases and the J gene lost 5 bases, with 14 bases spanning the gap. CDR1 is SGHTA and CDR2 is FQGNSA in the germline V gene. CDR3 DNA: TGTGCCAGCAGCTTAGCGTATGGCAGGGTAAACAATGAGCAGTTCTTC. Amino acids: CASSLAYGRVNNEQFF.

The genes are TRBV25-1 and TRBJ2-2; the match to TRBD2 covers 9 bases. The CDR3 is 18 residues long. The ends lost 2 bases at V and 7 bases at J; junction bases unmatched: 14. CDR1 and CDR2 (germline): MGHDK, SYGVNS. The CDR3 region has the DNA TGTGCCAGCAGTGAAATCAAAAGCGGGGGGCGAGGAAACGGGGAGCTGTTTTTT. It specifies CASSEIKSGGRGNGELFF.

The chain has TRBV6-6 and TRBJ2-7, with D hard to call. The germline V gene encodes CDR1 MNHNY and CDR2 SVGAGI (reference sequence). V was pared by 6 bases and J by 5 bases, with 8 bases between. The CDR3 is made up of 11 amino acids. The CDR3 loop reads CASSGTHEQYF. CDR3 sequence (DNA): TGTGCCAGCAGCGGTACGCACGAGCAGTACTTC.

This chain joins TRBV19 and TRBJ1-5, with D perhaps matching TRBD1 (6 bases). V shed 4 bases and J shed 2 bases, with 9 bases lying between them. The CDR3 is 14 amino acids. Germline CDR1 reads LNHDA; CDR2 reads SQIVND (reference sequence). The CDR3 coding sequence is TGTGCCAGTAGTAGGGCAGGGGGCAATCAGCCCCAGCATTTT. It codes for CASSRAGGNQPQHF.

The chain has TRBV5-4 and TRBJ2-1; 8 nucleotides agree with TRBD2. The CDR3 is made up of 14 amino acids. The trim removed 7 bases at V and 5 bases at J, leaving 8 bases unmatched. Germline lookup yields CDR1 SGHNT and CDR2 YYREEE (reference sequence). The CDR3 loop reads CASSAGGSNNEQFF. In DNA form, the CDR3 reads TGTGCCAGCTCGGCGGGGGGCTCAAACAATGAGCAGTTCTTC. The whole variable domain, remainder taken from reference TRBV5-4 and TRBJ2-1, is ETGVTQSPTHLIKTRGQQVTLRCSSQSGHNTVSWYQQALGQGPQFIFQYYREEENGRGNFPPRFSGLQFPNYSSELNVNALELDDSALYLCASSAGGSNNEQFFGPGTRLTVL.

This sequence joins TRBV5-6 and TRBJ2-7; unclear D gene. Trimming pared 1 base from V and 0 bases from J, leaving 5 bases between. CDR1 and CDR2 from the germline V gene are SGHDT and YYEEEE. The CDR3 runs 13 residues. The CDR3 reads CASSLSSSYEQYF. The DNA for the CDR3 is TGTGCCAGCAGCTTGTCCAGCTCCTACGAGCAGTACTTC. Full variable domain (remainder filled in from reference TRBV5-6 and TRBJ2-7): DAGVTQSPTHLIKTRGQQVTLRCSPKSGHDTVSWYQQALGQGPQFIFQYYEEEERQRGNFPDRFSGHQFPNYSSELNVNALLLGDSALYLCASSLSSSYEQYFGPGTRLTVT.